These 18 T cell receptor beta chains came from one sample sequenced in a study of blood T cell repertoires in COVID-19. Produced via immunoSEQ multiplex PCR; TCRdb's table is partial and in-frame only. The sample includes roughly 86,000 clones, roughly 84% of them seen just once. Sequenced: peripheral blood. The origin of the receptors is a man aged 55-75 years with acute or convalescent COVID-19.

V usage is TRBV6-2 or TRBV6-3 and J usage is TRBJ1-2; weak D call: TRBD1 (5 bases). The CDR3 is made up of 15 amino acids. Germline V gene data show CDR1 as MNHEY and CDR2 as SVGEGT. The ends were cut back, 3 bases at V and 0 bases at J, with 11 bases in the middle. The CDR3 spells CASSYDSVSNYGYTF. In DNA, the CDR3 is TGTGCCAGCAGTTATGACAGCGTATCTAACTATGGCTACACCTTC.

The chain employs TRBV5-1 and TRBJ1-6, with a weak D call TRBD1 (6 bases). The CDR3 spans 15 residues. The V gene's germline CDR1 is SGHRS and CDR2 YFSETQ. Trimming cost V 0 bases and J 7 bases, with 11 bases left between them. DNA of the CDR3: TGCGCCAGCAGCTTGGAAGGGGGAGGGAATTCACCCCTCCACTTT. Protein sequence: CASSLEGGGNSPLHF.

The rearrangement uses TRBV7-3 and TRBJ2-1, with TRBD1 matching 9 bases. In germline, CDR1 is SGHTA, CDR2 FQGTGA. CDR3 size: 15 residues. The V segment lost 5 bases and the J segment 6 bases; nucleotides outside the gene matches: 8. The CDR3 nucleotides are TGTGCCAGCAGCGCCGGGACAGGGTCTAGCAATGAGCAGTTCTTC. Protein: CASSAGTGSSNEQFF.

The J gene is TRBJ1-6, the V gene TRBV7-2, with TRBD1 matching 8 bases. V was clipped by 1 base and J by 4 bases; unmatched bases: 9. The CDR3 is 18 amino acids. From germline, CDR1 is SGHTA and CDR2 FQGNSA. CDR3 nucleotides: TGTGCCAGCAGCTTAGAGTCCCCAGGGGGCCTATATAATTCACCCCTCCACTTT. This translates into CASSLESPGGLYNSPLHF. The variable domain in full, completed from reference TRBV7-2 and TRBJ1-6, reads GAGVSQSPSNKVTEKGKDVELRCDPISGHTALYWYRQSLGQGLEFLIYFQGNSAPDKSGLPSDRFSAERTGGSVSTLTIQRTQQEDSAVYLCASSLESPGGLYNSPLHFGNGTRLTVT.

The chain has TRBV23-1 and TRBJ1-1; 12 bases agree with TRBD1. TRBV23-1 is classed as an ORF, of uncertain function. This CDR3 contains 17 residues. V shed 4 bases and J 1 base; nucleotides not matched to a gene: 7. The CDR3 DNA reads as TGCGCCAGCAGTCCCGGGACAGGGGGCATGGGGAACACTGAAGCTTTCTTT. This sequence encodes CASSPGTGGMGNTEAFF.

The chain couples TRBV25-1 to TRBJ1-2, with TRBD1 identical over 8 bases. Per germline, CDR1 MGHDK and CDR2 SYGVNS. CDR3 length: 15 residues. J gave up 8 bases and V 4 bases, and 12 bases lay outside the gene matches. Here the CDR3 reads CASSGGQGKYRGYTF. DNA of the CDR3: TGTGCCAGCAGTGGAGGACAGGGTAAATACCGAGGCTACACCTTC.

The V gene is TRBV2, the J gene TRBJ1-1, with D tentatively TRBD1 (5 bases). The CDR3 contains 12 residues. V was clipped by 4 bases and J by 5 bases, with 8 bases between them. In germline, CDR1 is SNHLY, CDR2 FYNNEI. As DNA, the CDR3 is TGTGCCAGCAGTGTAACAGGTACTGAAGCTTTCTTT. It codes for CASSVTGTEAFF.

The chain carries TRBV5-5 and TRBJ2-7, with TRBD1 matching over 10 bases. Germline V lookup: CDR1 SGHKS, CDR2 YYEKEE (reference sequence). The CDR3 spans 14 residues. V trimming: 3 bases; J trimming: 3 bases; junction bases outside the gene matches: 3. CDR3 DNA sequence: TGTGCCAGCAGCTCCGGGACAGGGGACTACGAGCAGTACTTC. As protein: CASSSGTGDYEQYF.

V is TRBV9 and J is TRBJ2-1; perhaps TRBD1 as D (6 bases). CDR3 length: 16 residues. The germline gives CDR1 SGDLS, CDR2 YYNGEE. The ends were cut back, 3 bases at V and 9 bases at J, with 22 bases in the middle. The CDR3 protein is CASSASNLGQLAEQFF. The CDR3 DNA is TGTGCCAGCAGCGCCTCTAACCTAGGACAGCTCGCTGAGCAGTTCTTC. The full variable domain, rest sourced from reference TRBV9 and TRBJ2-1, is DSGVTQTPKHLITATGQRVTLRCSPRSGDLSVYWYQQSLDQGLQFLIQYYNGEERAKGNILERFSAQQFPDLHSELNLSSLELGDSALYFCASSASNLGQLAEQFFGPGTRLTVL.

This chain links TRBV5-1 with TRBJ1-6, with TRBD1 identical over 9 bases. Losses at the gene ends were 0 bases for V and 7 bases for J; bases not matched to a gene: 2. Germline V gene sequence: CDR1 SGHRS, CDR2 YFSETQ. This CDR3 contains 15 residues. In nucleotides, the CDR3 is TGCGCCAGCAGCTTGGCCGGACAGGGGAATTCACCCCTCCACTTT. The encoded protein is CASSLAGQGNSPLHF.

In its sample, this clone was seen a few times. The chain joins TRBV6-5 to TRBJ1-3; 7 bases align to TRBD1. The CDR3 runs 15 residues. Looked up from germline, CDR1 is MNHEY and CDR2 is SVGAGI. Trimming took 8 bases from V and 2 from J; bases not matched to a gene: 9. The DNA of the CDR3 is TGTGCCAGCCGCATGGGGGGACAGACTGGAAACACCATATATTTT. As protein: CASRMGGQTGNTIYF.

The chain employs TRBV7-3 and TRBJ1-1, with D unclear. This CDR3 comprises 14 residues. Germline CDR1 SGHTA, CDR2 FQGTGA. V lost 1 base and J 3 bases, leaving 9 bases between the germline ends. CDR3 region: CASSLKSEDTEAFF. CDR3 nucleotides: TGTGCCAGCAGCTTAAAAAGCGAGGACACTGAAGCTTTCTTT.

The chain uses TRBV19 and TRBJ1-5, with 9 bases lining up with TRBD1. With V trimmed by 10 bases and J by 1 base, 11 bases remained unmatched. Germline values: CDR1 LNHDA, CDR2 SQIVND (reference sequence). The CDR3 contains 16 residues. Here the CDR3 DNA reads TGTGCCACTTCGGGACAGGGAAGGGGCAGCAATCAGCCCCAGCATTTT. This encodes CATSGQGRGSNQPQHF.

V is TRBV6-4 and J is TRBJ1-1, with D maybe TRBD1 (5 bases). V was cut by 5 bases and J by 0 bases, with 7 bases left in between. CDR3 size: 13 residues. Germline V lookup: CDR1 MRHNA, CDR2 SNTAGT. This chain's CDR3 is CASSPGLNTEAFF. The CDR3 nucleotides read TGTGCCAGCAGTCCAGGGTTGAACACTGAAGCTTTCTTT.

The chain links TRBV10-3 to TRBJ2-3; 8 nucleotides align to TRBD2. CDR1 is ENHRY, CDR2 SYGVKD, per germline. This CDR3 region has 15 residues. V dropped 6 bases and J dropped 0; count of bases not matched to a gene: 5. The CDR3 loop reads CAISFGGASTDTQYF. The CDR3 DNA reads TGTGCCATCAGCTTCGGGGGGGCCAGCACAGATACGCAGTATTTT.

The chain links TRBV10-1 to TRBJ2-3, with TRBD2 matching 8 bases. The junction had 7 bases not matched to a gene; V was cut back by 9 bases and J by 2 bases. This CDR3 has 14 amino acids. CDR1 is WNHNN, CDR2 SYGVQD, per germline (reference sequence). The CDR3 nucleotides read TGCGCCAGTAGTAGCGGGGAAATCACAGATACGCAGTATTTT. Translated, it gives CASSSGEITDTQYF.

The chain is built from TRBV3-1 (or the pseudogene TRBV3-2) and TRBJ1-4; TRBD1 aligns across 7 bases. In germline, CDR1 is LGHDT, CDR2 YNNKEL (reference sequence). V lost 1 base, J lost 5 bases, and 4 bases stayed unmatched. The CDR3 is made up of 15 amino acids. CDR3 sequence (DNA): TGTGCCAGCAGCCAAGCGGGACAGAGAAATGAAAAACTGTTTTTT. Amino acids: CASSQAGQRNEKLFF.

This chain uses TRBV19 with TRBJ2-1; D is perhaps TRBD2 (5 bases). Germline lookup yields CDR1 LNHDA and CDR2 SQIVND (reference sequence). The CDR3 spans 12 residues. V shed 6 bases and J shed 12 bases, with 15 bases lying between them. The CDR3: CASSFTGGGQFF. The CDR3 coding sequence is TGTGCCAGTAGCTTTACCGGAGGAGGGCAGTTCTTC.